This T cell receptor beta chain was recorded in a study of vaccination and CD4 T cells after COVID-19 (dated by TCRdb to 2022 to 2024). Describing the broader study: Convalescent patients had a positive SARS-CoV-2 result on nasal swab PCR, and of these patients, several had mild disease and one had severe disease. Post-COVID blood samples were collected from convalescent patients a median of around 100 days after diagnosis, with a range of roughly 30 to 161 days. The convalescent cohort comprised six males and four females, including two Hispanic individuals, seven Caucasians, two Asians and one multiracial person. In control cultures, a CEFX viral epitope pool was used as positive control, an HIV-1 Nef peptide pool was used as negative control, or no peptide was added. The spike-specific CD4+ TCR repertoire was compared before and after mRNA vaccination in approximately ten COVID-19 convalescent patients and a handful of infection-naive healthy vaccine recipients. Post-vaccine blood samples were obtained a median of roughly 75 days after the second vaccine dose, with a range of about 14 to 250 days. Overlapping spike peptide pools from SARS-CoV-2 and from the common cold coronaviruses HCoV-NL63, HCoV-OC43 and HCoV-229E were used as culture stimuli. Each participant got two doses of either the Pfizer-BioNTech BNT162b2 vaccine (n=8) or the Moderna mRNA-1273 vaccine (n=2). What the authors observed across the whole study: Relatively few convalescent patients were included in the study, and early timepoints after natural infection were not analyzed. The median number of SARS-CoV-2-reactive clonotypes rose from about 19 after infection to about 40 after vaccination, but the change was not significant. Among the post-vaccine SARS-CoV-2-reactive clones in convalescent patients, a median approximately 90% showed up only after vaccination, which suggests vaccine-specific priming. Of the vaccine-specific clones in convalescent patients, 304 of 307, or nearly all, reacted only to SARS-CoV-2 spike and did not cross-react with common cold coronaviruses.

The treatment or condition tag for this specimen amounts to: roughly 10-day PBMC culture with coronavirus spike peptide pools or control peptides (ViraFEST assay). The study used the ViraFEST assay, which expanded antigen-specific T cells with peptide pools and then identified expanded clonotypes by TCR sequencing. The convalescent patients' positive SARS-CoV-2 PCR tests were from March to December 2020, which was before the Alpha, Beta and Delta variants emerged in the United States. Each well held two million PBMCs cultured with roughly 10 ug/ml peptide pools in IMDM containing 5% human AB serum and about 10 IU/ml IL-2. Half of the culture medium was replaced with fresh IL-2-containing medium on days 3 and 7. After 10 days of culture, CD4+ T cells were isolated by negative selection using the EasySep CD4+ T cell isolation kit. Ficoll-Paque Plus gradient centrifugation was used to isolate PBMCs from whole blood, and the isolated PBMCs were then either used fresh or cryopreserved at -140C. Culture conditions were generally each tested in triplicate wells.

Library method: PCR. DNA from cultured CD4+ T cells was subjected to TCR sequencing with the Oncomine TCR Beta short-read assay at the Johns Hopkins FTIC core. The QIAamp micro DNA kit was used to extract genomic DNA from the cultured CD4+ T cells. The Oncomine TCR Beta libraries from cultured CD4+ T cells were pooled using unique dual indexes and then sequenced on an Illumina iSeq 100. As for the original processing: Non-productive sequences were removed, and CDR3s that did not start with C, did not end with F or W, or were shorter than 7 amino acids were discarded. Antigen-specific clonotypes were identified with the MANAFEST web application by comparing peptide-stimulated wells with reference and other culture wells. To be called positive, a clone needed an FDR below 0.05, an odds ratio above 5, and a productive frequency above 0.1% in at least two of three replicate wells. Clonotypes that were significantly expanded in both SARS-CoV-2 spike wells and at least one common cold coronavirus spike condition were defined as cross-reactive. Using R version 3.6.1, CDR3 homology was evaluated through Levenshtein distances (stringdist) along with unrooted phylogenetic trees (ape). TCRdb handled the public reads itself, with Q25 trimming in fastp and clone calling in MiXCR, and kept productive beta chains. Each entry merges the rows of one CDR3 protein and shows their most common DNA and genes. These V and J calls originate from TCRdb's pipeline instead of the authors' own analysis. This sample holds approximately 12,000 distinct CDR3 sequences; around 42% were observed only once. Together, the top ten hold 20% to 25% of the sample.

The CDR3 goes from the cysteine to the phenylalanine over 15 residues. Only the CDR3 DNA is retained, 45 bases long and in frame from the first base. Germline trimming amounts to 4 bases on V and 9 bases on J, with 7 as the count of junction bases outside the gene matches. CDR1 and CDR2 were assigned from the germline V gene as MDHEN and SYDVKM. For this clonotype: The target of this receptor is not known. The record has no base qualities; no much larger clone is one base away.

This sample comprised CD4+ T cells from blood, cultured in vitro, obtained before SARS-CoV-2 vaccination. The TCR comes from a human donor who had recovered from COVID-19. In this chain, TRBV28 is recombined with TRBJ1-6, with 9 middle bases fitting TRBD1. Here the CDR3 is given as CASSSGTGSFSPLHF. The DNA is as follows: TGTGCCAGCAGTTCCGGGACAGGGAGTTTTTCACCCCTCCACTTT.